This T cell receptor (beta chain) was captured by sequencing in a study of blood T cell repertoires in COVID-19. Study-level information: COVID-19 samples from acute and convalescent phases originated in the United States, Italy and Spain. PBMCs, B-cell-depleted T cells, or T cells provided the cDNA or gDNA that made up the material.

This clone was recorded once. The method was immunoSEQ multiplex PCR; TCRdb's version includes in-frame clones alone and lacks a portion of them. The data contain around 200,000 clones, around nine tenths of them singletons. The CDR3 is 14 amino acids. Germline V gene sequence: CDR1 LGHNT, CDR2 FRNRAP. Trimming removed 1 base at V and 2 bases at J, with 8 bases between. Sequences were obtained from peripheral blood. The sequence came from a man aged 18 to 29 with active or convalescent COVID-19. This chain uses TRBV12-5 with TRBJ1-1; D is unresolved. CDR3 sequence (DNA): TGTGCTAGTGGTTTGGGCAACAGTAACACTGAAGCTTTCTTT. This gives the protein CASGLGNSNTEAFF.